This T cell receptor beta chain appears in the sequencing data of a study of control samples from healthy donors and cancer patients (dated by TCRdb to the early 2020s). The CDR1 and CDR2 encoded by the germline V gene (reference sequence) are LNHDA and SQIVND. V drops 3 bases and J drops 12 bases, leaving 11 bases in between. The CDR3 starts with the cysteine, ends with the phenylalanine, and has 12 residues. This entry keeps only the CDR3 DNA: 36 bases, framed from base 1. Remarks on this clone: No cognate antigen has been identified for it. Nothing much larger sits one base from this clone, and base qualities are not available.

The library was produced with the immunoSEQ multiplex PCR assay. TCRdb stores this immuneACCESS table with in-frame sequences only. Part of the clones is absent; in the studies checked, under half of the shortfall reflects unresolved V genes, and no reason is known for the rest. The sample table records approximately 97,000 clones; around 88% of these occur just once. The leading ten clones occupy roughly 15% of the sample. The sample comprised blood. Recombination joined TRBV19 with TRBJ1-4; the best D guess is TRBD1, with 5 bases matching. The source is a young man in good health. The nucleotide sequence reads TGTGCCAGTAGTATGGGACTGAACGAACTGTTTTTT. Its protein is CASSMGLNELFF.